This TCR beta chain was identified during a study of graft-versus-host responses after intestinal transplantation. Background on the study: Each recipient received a multivisceral, liver-intestinal, or isolated intestinal graft.

The repertoire was sequenced with immunoSEQ multiplex PCR; TCRdb's copy has only in-frame clones and lacks some. The data hold around 17,000 clones, with almost 80% observed a single time. The graft tissue was processed, and this released both intraepithelial and lamina propria lymphocytes. CDR3 size: 15 residues. V lost 0 bases and J lost 5, with 13 bases in between. Germline CDR1 is SGHAT and CDR2 is FQDESV (reference sequence). The TCR comes from a human patient who received an intestinal transplant, so some T cells may come from the graft donor. The sequenced sample was ileum tissue, obtained approximately 450 days after intestinal transplant. This sequence joins TRBV11-1 and TRBJ1-1, with unresolved D. CDR3 in DNA: TGTGCCAGCAGCTTAGCGGTAGGGCCCCAGACTGAAGCTTTCTTT. Its protein is CASSLAVGPQTEAFF. The variable domain in full, with the rest retrieved from reference TRBV11-1 and TRBJ1-1, is EAEVAQSPRYKITEKSQAVAFWCDPISGHATLYWYRQILGQGPELLVQFQDESVVDDSQLPKDRFSAERLKGVDSTLKIQPAELGDSAMYLCASSLAVGPQTEAFFGQGTRLTVV.